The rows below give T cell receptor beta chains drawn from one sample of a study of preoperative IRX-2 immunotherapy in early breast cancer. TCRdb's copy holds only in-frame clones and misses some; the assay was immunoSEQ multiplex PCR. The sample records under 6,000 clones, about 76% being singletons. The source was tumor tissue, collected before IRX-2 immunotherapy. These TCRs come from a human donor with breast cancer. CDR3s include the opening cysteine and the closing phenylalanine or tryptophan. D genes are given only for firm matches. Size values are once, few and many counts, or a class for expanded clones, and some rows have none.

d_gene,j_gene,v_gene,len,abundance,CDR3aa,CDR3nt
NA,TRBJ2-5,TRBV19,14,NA,CASSKQERMGTQYF,TGTGCCAGTAGTAAACAAGAGCGAATGGGGACCCAGTACTTC
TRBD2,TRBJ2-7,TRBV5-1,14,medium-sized,CASSLISGTYEQYF,TGCGCCAGCAGCTTGATAAGCGGGACCTACGAGCAGTACTTC
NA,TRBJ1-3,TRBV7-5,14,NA,CASSSQKQGTTIYF,TGTGCCAGCAGCTCTCAAAAACAGGGGACAACCATATATTTT
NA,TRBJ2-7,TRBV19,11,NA,CASSLRDSQYF,TGTGCCAGTAGTCTGCGGGACAGTCAGTACTTC
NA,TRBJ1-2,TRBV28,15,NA,CASSLPQGLPYGYTF,TGTGCCAGCAGTTTACCACAGGGACTCCCCTATGGCTACACCTTC
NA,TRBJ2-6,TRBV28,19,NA,CASSLYPRTTHSGANVLTF,TGTGCCAGCAGTTTATACCCCCGGACAACCCACTCTGGGGCCAACGTCCTGACTTTC
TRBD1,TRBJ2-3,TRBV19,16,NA,CASSPRTGGRTDTQYF,TGTGCCAGTAGTCCCAGGACAGGGGGGAGAACAGATACGCAGTATTTT
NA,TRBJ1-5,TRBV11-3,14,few,CASSVRDGNQPQHF,TGTGCCAGCAGCGTCCGGGACGGAAATCAGCCCCAGCATTTT
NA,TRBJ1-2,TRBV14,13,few,CASSQDRNYGYTF,TGTGCCAGCAGCCAAGACAGAAATTATGGCTACACCTTC
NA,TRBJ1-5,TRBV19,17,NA,CASSSLGGALSNQPQHF,TGTGCCAGTAGTTCCCTAGGGGGGGCGCTTAGCAATCAGCCCCAGCATTTT
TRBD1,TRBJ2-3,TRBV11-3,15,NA,CASSLGDRDTDTQYF,TGTGCCAGCAGCTTAGGGGACAGGGACACAGATACGCAGTATTTT
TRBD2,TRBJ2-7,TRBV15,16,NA,CATSRARLAGVYEQYF,TGTGCCACCAGCAGGGCCCGCCTAGCGGGGGTCTACGAGCAGTACTTC
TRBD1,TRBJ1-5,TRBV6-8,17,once,CASRGGTGDNSNQPQHF,TGTGCCAGCAGGGGTGGGACAGGAGACAATAGCAATCAGCCCCAGCATTTT
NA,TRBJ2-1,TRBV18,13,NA,CASSSSGLNEQFF,TGTGCCAGCTCATCGTCGGGACTTAATGAGCAGTTCTTC
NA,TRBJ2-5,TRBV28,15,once,CASSPGTAWGETQYF,TGTGCCAGCAGTCCAGGTACAGCGTGGGGAGAGACCCAGTACTTC
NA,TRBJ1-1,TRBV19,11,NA,CASTRNTEAFF,TGTGCCAGTACCAGAAACACTGAAGCTTTCTTT
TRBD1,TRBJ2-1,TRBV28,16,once,CASSSDRESSYNEQFF,TGTGCCAGCAGCTCGGACAGGGAGAGCTCCTACAATGAGCAGTTCTTC
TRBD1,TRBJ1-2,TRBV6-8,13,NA,CASSGGTAGGYTF,TGTGCCAGCAGTGGAGGGACAGCGGGCGGCTACACCTTC
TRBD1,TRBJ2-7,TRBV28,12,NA,CASRGTGGEQYF,TGTGCCAGCAGGGGTACAGGGGGCGAGCAGTACTTC
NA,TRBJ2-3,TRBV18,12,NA,CASSSRADTQYF,TGTGCCAGCTCATCCCGGGCAGATACGCAGTATTTT
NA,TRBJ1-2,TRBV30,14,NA,CAWSVKTEGGGYTF,TGTGCCTGGAGTGTGAAAACCGAAGGTGGTGGCTACACCTTC
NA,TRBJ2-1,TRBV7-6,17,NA,CASSFYTSLTLDNEQFF,TGTGCCAGCAGCTTTTACACTAGCCTGACTTTAGATAATGAGCAGTTCTTC
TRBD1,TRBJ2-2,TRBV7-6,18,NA,CASSPGTGGGGFTGELFF,TGTGCCAGCAGCCCCGGGACAGGGGGCGGCGGGTTCACCGGGGAGCTGTTTTTT
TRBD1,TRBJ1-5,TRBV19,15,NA,CASTPGTGVGQPQHF,TGTGCCAGTACCCCCGGGACAGGGGTTGGGCAGCCCCAGCATTTT
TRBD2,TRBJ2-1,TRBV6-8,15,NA,CASSDSTSGSNEQFF,TGTGCCAGCAGTGACTCGACTAGCGGGAGCAATGAGCAGTTCTTC
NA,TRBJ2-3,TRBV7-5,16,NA,CASSSLLAGGTDTQYF,TGTGCCAGCAGCTCATTACTAGCGGGAGGTACAGATACGCAGTATTTT
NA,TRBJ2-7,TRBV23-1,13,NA,CASSQGSTYEQYF,TGCGCCAGCAGTCAAGGCAGCACCTACGAGCAGTACTTC
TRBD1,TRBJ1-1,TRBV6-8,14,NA,CASSEGQGNTEAFF,TGTGCCAGCAGCGAGGGACAGGGGAACACTGAAGCTTTCTTT
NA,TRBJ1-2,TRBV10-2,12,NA,CASTTGKNGYTF,TGCGCCAGCACGACAGGAAAGAATGGCTACACCTTC
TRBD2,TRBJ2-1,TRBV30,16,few,CAWSPPGGLGNNEQFF,TGTGCCTGGAGTCCCCCCGGGGGACTAGGGAACAATGAGCAGTTCTTC
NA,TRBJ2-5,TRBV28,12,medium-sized,CASSLRGETQYF,TGTGCCAGCAGTTTAAGGGGGGAGACCCAGTACTTC
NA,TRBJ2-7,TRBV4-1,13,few,CASSQDRGSEQYF,TGCGCCAGCAGCCAAGATAGGGGGAGCGAGCAGTACTTC
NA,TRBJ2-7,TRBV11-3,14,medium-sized,CASSFLAGSYEQYF,TGTGCCAGCAGCTTTTTAGCAGGTTCCTACGAGCAGTACTTC
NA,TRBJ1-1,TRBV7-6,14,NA,CASSFREGRDEAFF,TGTGCCAGCAGCTTCAGAGAGGGGCGTGACGAAGCTTTCTTT
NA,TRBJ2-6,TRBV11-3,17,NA,CASSLQGSYSGANVLTF,TGTGCCAGCAGCTTACAGGGTTCATACTCTGGGGCCAACGTCCTGACTTTC
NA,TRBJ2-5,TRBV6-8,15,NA,CASSAHLRNQETQYF,TGTGCCAGCAGCGCCCATTTGCGAAACCAAGAGACCCAGTACTTC
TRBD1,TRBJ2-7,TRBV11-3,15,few,CASSLARTGAGEQYF,TGTGCCAGCAGCTTGGCTAGGACAGGAGCCGGCGAGCAGTACTTC
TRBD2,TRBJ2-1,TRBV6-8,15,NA,CASTTSGRVRSEQFF,TGTGCCAGCACCACTAGCGGGAGGGTACGAAGTGAGCAGTTCTTC
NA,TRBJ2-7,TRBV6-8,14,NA,CASSQLDNSYEQYF,TGTGCCAGCTCCCAACTGGACAACTCCTACGAGCAGTACTTC
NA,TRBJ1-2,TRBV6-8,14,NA,CASTLTPFSGGYTF,TGTGCCAGCACCTTAACACCTTTTTCGGGTGGCTACACCTTC
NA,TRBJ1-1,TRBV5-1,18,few,CASSYWPTGKERNTEAFF,TGCGCCAGCAGCTATTGGCCAACAGGGAAGGAACGGAACACTGAAGCTTTCTTT
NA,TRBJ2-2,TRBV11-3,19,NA,CASSPRTWILTENTGELFF,TGTGCCAGCAGCCCACGCACCTGGATCCTCACGGAGAACACCGGGGAGCTGTTTTTT
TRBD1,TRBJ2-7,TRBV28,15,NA,CASSYRGPYLDEQYF,TGTGCCAGCAGTTACAGGGGGCCCTACCTAGACGAGCAGTACTTC
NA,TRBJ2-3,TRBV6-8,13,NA,CASSPPSTDTQYF,TGTGCCAGCAGCCCACCTAGCACAGATACGCAGTATTTT
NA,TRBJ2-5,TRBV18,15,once,CASSPRAGYGETQYF,TGTGCCAGCTCACCAAGAGCAGGGTACGGGGAGACCCAGTACTTC
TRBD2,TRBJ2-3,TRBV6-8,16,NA,CAISLGAGVGTDTQYF,TGTGCCATCAGTCTAGGGGCGGGAGTCGGCACAGATACGCAGTATTTT
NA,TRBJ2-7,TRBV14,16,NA,CASSQVGRVEFYEQYF,TGTGCCAGCAGCCAAGTGGGCCGAGTTGAGTTTTACGAGCAGTACTTC